This T cell receptor (beta chain) was sequenced during a study of identifying expanded T cells in peripheral blood. Regarding the study as a whole: Across healthy donors, higher total template counts meant significantly greater roughly two-week count variance. Differentially abundant clones: around 1.2 between replicates, 16.4 at around 2 weeks, 18 to 20 at four.

Here immunoSEQ multiplex PCR was the method, and the copy in TCRdb shows in-frame clones only, minus some. The sample records around 63,000 clones, around 87% being singletons. About this clone itself: The antigen is not known.

Healthy donors had no documented immune events, such as infections, while sampled. This CDR3 is built from 17 residues. The V gene's germline CDR1 is SGHAT and CDR2 FQNNGV. Trimming shortened V by 1 base and J by 2 bases, and 15 bases separated the two germline ends. The sample consisted of blood. V is TRBV11-2 and J is TRBJ2-1, with D possibly matching TRBD2 (5 bases). The receptor comes from a person aged 18 to 69 in good health. The CDR3 nucleotides are TGTGCCAGCAGCTTAGTTGGGCGGGTCCCCCCCTACAATGAGCAGTTCTTC. This translates into CASSLVGRVPPYNEQFF. The variable domain in full, with the rest retrieved from reference TRBV11-2 and TRBJ2-1, is EAGVAQSPRYKIIEKRQSVAFWCNPISGHATLYWYQQILGQGPKLLIQFQNNGVVDDSQLPKDRFSAERLKGVDSTLKIQPAKLEDSAVYLCASSLVGRVPPYNEQFFGPGTRLTVL.